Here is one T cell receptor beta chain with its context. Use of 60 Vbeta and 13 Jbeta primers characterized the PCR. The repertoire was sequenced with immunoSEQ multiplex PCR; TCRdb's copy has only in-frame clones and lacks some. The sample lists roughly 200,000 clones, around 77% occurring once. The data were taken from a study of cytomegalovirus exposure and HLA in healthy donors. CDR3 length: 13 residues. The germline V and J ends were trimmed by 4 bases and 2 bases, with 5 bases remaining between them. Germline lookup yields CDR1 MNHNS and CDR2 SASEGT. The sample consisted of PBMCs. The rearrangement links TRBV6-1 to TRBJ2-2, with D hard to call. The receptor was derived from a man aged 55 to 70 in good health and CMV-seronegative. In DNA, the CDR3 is TGTGCCAGCAGTGGCCTAAACACCGGGGAGCTGTTTTTT. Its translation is CASSGLNTGELFF.